The entry that follows covers one T cell receptor (beta chain) sequence. The antigen is unknown. This entry is derived from a study of OX40 agonist ivuxolimab in advanced cancers. About the study: Enrolled patients in dose escalation had cancers that were hepatocellular carcinoma, melanoma, renal cell or head and neck cancer. The study's findings and limits: It was also the case that some nonresponders had low normalized T-cell clonal expansion.

CDR1 is KGHSH, CDR2 LQKENI, per germline. Trimming shortened V by 3 bases and J by 4 bases, and 3 bases separated the two germline ends. The CDR3 is 11 amino acids. This table comes from immunoSEQ multiplex PCR, and its TCRdb copy is limited to in-frame clones, with some not included. In the table there are 75,000 to 85,000 clones, around 86% of which are singletons. The sample consisted of CD4+ or CD8+ T cells sorted from blood, taken in a trial of the OX40 agonist ivuxolimab. This receptor was obtained from an adult with an advanced solid tumor such as melanoma, head and neck, liver or kidney cancer. V gene TRBV18 combines with J gene TRBJ1-1, with D hard to call. The CDR3 region is CASSPLTEAFF. The DNA for the CDR3 is TGTGCCAGCTCACCCCTCACTGAAGCTTTCTTT.